This TCR beta chain stems from a study of T cell responses to AZD1222 COVID-19 vaccine. Findings of the study overall: Most donors were white British and more were female, and clonal diversity was possibly underestimated. No day 14 peak samples; only post-peak repertoires were characterized. The number of AZD1222 recipients seropositive at baseline was only 5 to 7.

About this clone itself: The antigen is undetermined.

V dropped 8 bases and J dropped 5; count of bases not matched to a gene: 8. Germline V lookup: CDR1 GTSNPN, CDR2 SVGIG (reference sequence). The CDR3 is made up of 13 amino acids. Sequenced by immunoSEQ multiplex PCR; TCRdb stores in-frame clones only, minus some. Of some 130,000 clones listed, roughly 80% are singletons. The V and J genes are TRBV30 and TRBJ1-5; 8 nucleotides agree with TRBD1. Source: peripheral blood, taken on day 0 of AZD1222 vaccination. This clonotype originated in an adult in good health. CDR3 sequence: CAGRDRGDQPQHF. The DNA for the CDR3 is TGTGCCGGAAGAGACAGGGGCGATCAGCCCCAGCATTTT.